This T cell receptor beta chain was found in a study of blood T cell repertoires in COVID-19. Background on the study: Italy, Spain and the United States were the sources of the convalescent and acute COVID-19 samples. In each case, the material was cDNA or gDNA derived from T cells, B-cell-depleted T cells, or PBMCs.

The V gene's germline CDR1 is LGHNT and CDR2 FRNRAP. V trimming: 4 bases; J trimming: 7 bases; junction bases outside the gene matches: 15. This CDR3 spans 17 amino acids. Authors' analysis steps: Amplification with reference gene primers provided the estimates of nucleated cell counts. Some clones are missing from TCRdb's copy, which holds only in-frame ones; the method was immunoSEQ multiplex PCR. Clonal size and the V and J genes are those of that table, whereas D and trimming came from the DNA. This sample has about 200,000 clones, with around 90% found just once. Cohort placement rested on clinical history that participants reported themselves.

The chain carries TRBV12-5 and TRBJ1-2, with TRBD1 matching 10 bases. The TCR was taken from a young woman who had recovered from COVID-19. The sample comprised PBMCs or T cells enriched from blood (not recorded which). The CDR3 region is CASGSLRGTGEASGYTF. The CDR3 DNA reads TGTGCTAGTGGTTCTCTTAGGGGGACAGGGGAGGCGAGTGGCTACACCTTC. The whole variable domain, remainder taken from reference TRBV12-5 and TRBJ1-2, is DARVTQTPRHKVTEMGQEVTMRCQPILGHNTVFWYRQTMMQGLELLAYFRNRAPLDDSGMPKDRFSAEMPDATLATLKIQPSEPRDSAVYFCASGSLRGTGEASGYTFGSGTRLTVV.